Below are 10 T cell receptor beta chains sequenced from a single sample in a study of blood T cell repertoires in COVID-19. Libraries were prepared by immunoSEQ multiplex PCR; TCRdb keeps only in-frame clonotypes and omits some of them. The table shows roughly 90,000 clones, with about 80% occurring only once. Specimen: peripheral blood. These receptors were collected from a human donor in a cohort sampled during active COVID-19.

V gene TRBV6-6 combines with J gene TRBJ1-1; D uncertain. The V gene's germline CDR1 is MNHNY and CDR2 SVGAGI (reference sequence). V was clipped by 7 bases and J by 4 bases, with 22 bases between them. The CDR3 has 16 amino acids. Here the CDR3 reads CASIQPMGGRATEAFF. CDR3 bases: TGTGCCAGCATTCAGCCCATGGGAGGGAGGGCCACTGAAGCTTTCTTT.

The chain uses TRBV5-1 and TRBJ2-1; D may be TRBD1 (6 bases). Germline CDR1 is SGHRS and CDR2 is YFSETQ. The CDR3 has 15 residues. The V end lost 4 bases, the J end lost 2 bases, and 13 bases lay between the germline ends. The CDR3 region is CASSPLSGAYNEQFF. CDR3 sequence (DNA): TGCGCCAGCAGCCCCCTCTCAGGGGCCTACAATGAGCAGTTCTTC.

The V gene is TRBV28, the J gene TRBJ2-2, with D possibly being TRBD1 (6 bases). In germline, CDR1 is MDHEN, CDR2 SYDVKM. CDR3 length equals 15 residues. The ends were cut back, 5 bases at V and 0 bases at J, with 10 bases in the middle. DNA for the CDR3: TGTGCCAGCAGTCCCAGACAGGCGAACACCGGGGAGCTGTTTTTT. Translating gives CASSPRQANTGELFF.

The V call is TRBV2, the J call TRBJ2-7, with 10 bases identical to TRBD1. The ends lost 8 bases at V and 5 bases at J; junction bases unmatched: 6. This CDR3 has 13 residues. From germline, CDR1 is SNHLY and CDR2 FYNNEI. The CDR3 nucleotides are TGTGCCAGCGCTCGGGACAGGGGCCACGAGCAGTACTTC. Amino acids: CASARDRGHEQYF.

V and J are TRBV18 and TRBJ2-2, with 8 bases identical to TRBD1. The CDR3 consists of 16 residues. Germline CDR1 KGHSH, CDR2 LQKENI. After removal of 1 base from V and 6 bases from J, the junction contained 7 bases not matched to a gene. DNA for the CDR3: TGTGCCAGCTCACCACTGACAGGGGTTCTTGCCGGGGAGCTGTTTTTT. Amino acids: CASSPLTGVLAGELFF.

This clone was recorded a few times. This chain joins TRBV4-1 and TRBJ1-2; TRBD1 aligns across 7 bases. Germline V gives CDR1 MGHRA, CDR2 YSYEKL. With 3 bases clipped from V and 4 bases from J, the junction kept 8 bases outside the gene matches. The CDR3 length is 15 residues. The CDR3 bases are TGCGCCAGCAGCCATGTAGGGGGGACAGTCTATGGCTACACCTTC. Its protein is CASSHVGGTVYGYTF.

The DNA of the CDR3 is TGTGCCATCACAACAGGGGACACCTACGAGCAGTACTTC. Its protein is CAITTGDTYEQYF. V and J are TRBV10-3 and TRBJ2-7; 7 bases are shared with TRBD1. J was trimmed by 2 bases and V by 7 bases; bases with no gene match: 5. The CDR3 spans 13 residues. Germline V gives CDR1 ENHRY, CDR2 SYGVKD.

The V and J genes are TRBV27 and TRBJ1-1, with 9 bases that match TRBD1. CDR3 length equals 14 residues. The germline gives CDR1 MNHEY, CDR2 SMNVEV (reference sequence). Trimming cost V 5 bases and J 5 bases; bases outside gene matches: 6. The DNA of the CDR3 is TGTGCCAGCAGTCAACAGGGGGCGCGGACTGAAGCTTTCTTT. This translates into CASSQQGARTEAFF.

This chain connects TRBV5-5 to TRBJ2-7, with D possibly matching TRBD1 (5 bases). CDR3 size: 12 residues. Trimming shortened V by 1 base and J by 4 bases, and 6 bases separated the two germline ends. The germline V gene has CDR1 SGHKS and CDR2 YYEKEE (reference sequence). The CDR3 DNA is TGTGCCAGCAGCTTGACAGGTTACGAGCAGTACTTC. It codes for CASSLTGYEQYF.

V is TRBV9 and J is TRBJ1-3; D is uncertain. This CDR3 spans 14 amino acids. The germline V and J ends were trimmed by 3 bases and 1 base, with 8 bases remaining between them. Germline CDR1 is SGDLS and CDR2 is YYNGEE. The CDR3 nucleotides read TGTGCCAGCAGCGGGTACTATTCTGGAAACACCATATATTTT. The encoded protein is CASSGYYSGNTIYF.